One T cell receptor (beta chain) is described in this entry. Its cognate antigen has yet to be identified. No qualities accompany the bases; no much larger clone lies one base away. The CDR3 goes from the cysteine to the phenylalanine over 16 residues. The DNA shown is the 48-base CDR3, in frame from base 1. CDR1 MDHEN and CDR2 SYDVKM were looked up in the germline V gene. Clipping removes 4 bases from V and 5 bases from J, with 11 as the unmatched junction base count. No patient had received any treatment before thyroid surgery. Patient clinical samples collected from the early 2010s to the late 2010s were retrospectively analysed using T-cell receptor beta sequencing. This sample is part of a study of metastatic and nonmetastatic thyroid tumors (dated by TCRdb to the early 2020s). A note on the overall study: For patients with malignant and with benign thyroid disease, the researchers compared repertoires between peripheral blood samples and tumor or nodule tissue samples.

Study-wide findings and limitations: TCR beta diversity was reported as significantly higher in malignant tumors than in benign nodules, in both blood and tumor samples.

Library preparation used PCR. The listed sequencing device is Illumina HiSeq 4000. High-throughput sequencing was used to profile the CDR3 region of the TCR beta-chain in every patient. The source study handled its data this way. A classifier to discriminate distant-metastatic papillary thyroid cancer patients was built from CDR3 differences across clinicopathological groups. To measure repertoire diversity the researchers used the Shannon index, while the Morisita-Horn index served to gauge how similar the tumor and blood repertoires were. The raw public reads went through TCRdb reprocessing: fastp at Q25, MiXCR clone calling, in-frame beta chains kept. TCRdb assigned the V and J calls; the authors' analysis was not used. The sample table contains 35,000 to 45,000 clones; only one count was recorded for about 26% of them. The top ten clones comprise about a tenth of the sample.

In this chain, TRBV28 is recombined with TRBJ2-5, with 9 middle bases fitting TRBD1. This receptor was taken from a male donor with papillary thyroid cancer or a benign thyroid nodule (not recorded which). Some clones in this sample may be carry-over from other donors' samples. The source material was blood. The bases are TGTGCCAGCAGTTCTCACGGACAGGGGCTAAGGGAGACCCAGTACTTC. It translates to CASSSHGQGLRETQYF.